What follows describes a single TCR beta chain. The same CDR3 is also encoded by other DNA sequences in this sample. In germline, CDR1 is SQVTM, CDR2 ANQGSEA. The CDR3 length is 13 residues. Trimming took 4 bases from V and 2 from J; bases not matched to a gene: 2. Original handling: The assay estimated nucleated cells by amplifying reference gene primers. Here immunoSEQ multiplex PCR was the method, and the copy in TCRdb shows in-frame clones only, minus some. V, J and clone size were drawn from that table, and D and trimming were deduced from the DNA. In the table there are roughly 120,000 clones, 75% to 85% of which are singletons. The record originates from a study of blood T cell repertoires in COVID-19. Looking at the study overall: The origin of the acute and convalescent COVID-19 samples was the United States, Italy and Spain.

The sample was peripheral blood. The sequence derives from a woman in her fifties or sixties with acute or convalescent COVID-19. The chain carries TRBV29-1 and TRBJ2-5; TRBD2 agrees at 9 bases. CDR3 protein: CSVATSGQETQYF. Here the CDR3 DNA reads TGCAGCGTTGCGACTAGCGGTCAAGAGACCCAGTACTTC.